Included here is one T cell receptor (beta chain) sequence, with context. What it binds is not known. The data were taken from a study of metastatic and nonmetastatic thyroid tumors. Overall study results and limits: The reported finding was significantly higher TCR beta diversity in malignant thyroid tumors relative to benign nodules, in blood and tumor.

Germline-derived CDR1 and CDR2 are MNHNS and SASEGT. V shed 7 bases, J shed 10 bases, and the junction held 11 bases outside the gene matches. The CDR3 extends over 15 amino acids. Authors' analysis steps: A distant-metastasis classifier for papillary thyroid cancer was built using CDR3 differences across clinicopathological groups. TCRdb reanalyzed the PCR reads via MiXCR. The V and J calls were determined by TCRdb, not by the authors. Counted here are 39,000 or so clones, roughly 50% occurring once; the ten biggest clones make up roughly 24%. None of the patients had undergone any treatment ahead of thyroid surgery.

Sequenced input: tumor tissue. The TCR originated in a male donor with papillary thyroid cancer or a benign thyroid nodule (not recorded which). Some clones in this sample may be carry-over from other donors' samples. The rearrangement joins TRBV6-1 to TRBJ1-6; 9 bases match TRBD1. CDR3 sequence: CASTLPGQGTSPLHF. The CDR3 coding sequence is TGTGCCAGCACCCTACCAGGACAGGGGACCTCACCCCTCCACTTT.